This entry concerns a single T cell receptor beta chain. Its antigen remains unknown. The authors obtained roughly 2 micrograms of genomic DNA from cryopreserved PBMCs for TCR beta libraries. V dropped 3 bases and J dropped 8 bases, with 19 bases sitting between them. The CDR3 extends over 16 amino acids. Looked up from germline, CDR1 is LNHNV and CDR2 is YYDKDF (reference sequence). This sample was included in a study of cytotoxic CD8 clonotypes in ibrutinib-treated CLL. The wider study: Responses: around 25 partial, 2 complete; after median about 70 months, about 15 stayed remitted, roughly 12 progressed. On average, each sample had 255,043 productive templates and 94,082 productive rearrangements.

Notes on the study in general: Clonality was higher at ibrutinib response and returned toward baseline at progression.

TCRdb's table, derived via immunoSEQ multiplex PCR, lists solely in-frame clones and lacks some. The table has 130,000 to 150,000 clones, roughly three quarters seen once. The TCR originated in a human donor with chronic lymphocytic leukemia. The source material was PBMCs, sampled after 12 months of ibrutinib treatment. This rearrangement joins TRBV15 to TRBJ1-4; D may be TRBD1 (5 bases). The CDR3 loop is CATSRNRWGEKEKLFF. As DNA, the CDR3 is TGTGCCACCAGCAGGAACAGGTGGGGCGAGAAGGAAAAACTGTTTTTT.